Detailed here is one T cell receptor beta chain. Amplification by 5'RACE using constant-segment primers produced TCR alpha and TCR beta cDNA libraries that carried sample barcodes and UMIs. TCRdb analysed the 5' RACE reads with MiXCR anew, one entry per CDR3 protein. This table has around 440,000 distinct CDR3 sequences, 18% appearing once. This sample was included in a study of T-cell memory formation after mild COVID-19. Study-level background: TCR clusters largely stayed donor specific.

Trimming took off 1 base at V and 5 bases at J, with 3 bases between the two ends. The CDR3 contains 12 residues. Per the germline V gene, CDR1 is MNHEY and CDR2 is SVGEGT. The sequencing sample was made of PBMCs or a T cell subset sorted from them (not recorded which). This sequence joins TRBV6-2 or TRBV6-3 and TRBJ2-1, with D uncertain. This TCR was recovered from an adult woman who had mild COVID-19 (a few samples of this study predate the infection). Cell type and time point are not known. CDR3 residues: CASSYYDNEQFF. In DNA form, the CDR3 reads TGTGCCAGCAGTTACTACGACAATGAGCAGTTCTTC.